This T cell receptor beta chain was recorded in a study of PD-L1 blockade in urothelial cancer. The wider study: Peripheral blood specimens exhibited a median yield of roughly 140,000 T cells.

This clone was seen only a few times. Only in-frame clones appear in the TCRdb table, and some are missing; sequencing was by immunoSEQ multiplex PCR. The sample lists more than 40,000 clones; roughly four fifths were seen once. Time point meaning: pretreatment peripheral blood. The CDR3 length is 16 residues. CDR1 is SNHLY and CDR2 is FYNNEI in the germline V gene. The sequences come from PBMCs, collected around atezolizumab (anti-PD-L1) treatment. This sequence was found in a man aged 45 to 65 with urothelial cancer. This chain links TRBV2 with TRBJ2-7; D is perhaps TRBD1 (5 bases). The CDR3 DNA reads TGTGTGGCGCGAAATCTCGACAGCTTCATTTCCTACGAGCAGTACGTC. This gives the protein CVARNLDSFISYEQYV.